Below, 20 T cell receptor beta chains from the same sample are listed, as sequenced in a study of blood T cell repertoires in COVID-19. Generated by immunoSEQ multiplex PCR, the TCRdb table keeps only in-frame clones and is missing some. The sample records about 120,000 clones, 82% being singletons. The sequenced material came from peripheral blood. These receptors were collected from a man in his 70s with active or convalescent COVID-19.

The V call is TRBV6-7, the J call TRBJ1-1; 8 nucleotides agree with TRBD1. TRBV6-7 is recorded as an ORF, its role being uncertain. The V gene end was trimmed by 6 bases and the J gene end by 4 bases; junction bases not matched to a gene: 4. The CDR3 extends over 13 amino acids. The CDR3 DNA reads TGTGCCAGCAGGACAGGGGATTTCACTGAAGCTTTCTTT. Amino acids: CASRTGDFTEAFF.

This clone was seen just once. V gene TRBV6-5 combines with J gene TRBJ2-7; 8 bases align to TRBD1. This CDR3 contains 13 residues. Per germline, CDR1 MNHEY and CDR2 SVGAGI. With 7 bases clipped from V and 4 bases from J, the junction kept 6 bases outside the gene matches. In nucleotides, the CDR3 is TGTGCCAGCAAGGCAGGGGGCTTTTACGAGCAGTACTTC. It codes for CASKAGGFYEQYF.

The chain couples TRBV10-1 to TRBJ2-1; TRBD2 might be the D (5 bases). Germline V gives CDR1 WNHNN, CDR2 SYGVQD (reference sequence). The CDR3 length is 20 residues. V gave up 2 bases and J gave up 5 bases, with 28 bases separating them. CDR3 region: CASSEGRGPRWAGPNNEQFF. For the CDR3, the DNA is TGCGCCAGCAGTGAGGGCCGCGGGCCTCGTTGGGCCGGGCCCAACAATGAGCAGTTCTTC.

This clone occurred a few times. This sequence joins TRBV7-2 and TRBJ1-3; tentative D call: TRBD1 (5 bases). V dropped 1 base and J dropped 0 bases, with 10 bases sitting between them. The CDR3 totals 16 residues. Per the germline V gene, CDR1 is SGHTA and CDR2 is FQGNSA. CDR3 coding DNA: TGTGCCAGCAGCTTAGATTGGGGCAGCTCTGGAAACACCATATATTTT. This sequence encodes CASSLDWGSSGNTIYF.

The chain links TRBV19 to TRBJ2-6; possible D gene TRBD2, 6 bases. The CDR3 runs 18 residues. Deletions cut 4 bases from V and 0 bases from J, with 16 bases between. Germline V gene lookup returns CDR1 LNHDA and CDR2 SQIVND (reference sequence). The CDR3 DNA sequence: TGTGCCAGTAGTAAAGGAGGGGCCCGATTCTCTGGGGCCAACGTCCTGACTTTC. Protein sequence: CASSKGGARFSGANVLTF.

The V gene is TRBV28, the J gene TRBJ2-5, with TRBD2 matching over 9 bases. The germline CDR1 and CDR2 sequences are MDHEN and SYDVKM. The ends lost 5 bases at V and 4 bases at J; junction bases unmatched: 17. The CDR3 runs 18 residues. CDR3: CASSPRGSGSGNGETQYF. For the CDR3, the DNA is TGTGCCAGCAGTCCCCGGGGTAGCGGGAGTGGAAACGGAGAGACCCAGTACTTC. Full variable domain (remainder filled in from reference TRBV28 and TRBJ2-5): DVKVTQSSRYLVKRTGEKVFLECVQDMDHENMFWYRQDPGLGLRLIYFSYDVKMKEKGDIPEGYSVSREKKERFSLILESASTNQTSMYLCASSPRGSGSGNGETQYFGPGTRLLVL.

The rearrangement links TRBV3-1 (or the pseudogene TRBV3-2) to TRBJ2-2; D gene uncertain. V was shortened by 4 bases and J by 4 bases, with 4 bases between the two germline ends. Germline V gene data show CDR1 as LGHDT and CDR2 as YNNKEL (reference sequence). There are 12 residues in the CDR3. As DNA, the CDR3 is TGTGCCAGCAGCCGGAGCACCGGGGAGCTGTTTTTT. Its protein is CASSRSTGELFF.

This clone showed up just once. The chain combines TRBV28 with TRBJ2-7, with 12 bases aligning to TRBD2. CDR1 and CDR2 from the germline V gene are MDHEN and SYDVKM. With V trimmed by 5 bases and J by 2 bases, 7 bases remained unmatched. The CDR3 sequence is 16 residues long. The CDR3 DNA sequence: TGTGCCAGCAGTGGGGCCGCTAGCGGGAGGGCCTACGAGCAGTACTTC. Residues: CASSGAASGRAYEQYF. The full variable domain, its missing parts supplied by reference TRBV28 and TRBJ2-7, is DVKVTQSSRYLVKRTGEKVFLECVQDMDHENMFWYRQDPGLGLRLIYFSYDVKMKEKGDIPEGYSVSREKKERFSLILESASTNQTSMYLCASSGAASGRAYEQYFGPGTRLTVT.

The chain joins TRBV11-2 to TRBJ1-3; 9 bases map to TRBD1. Germline V gene data show CDR1 as SGHAT and CDR2 as FQNNGV. The CDR3 covers 16 residues. V lost 3 bases and J lost 0; bases outside the gene matches: 3. CDR3 in amino acids: CASSLRGQGSGNTIYF. DNA for the CDR3: TGTGCCAGCAGCTTGCGGGGACAGGGCTCTGGAAACACCATATATTTT.

The V call is TRBV19, the J call TRBJ1-1; 7 positions agree with TRBD1. Germline CDR1 and CDR2: LNHDA and SQIVND (reference sequence). The CDR3 consists of 14 residues. Losses at the gene ends were 5 bases for V and 2 bases for J; bases not matched to a gene: 5. CDR3 protein: CASSAGTANTEAFF. CDR3 nucleotide sequence: TGTGCCAGTAGTGCTGGGACAGCTAACACTGAAGCTTTCTTT.

J is TRBJ1-1 and V is TRBV25-1, with 7 nucleotides matching TRBD1. The CDR3 extends over 15 amino acids. V dropped 5 bases and J dropped 5; count of bases not matched to a gene: 11. The germline gives CDR1 MGHDK, CDR2 SYGVNS. In nucleotides, the CDR3 is TGTGCCAGCAGTACTCGACAGGGAAAGGAGACTGAAGCTTTCTTT. It translates to CASSTRQGKETEAFF.

The chain recombines TRBV5-1 with TRBJ2-2; 8 nucleotides line up with TRBD1. This CDR3 is built from 16 residues. CDR1 is SGHRS and CDR2 is YFSETQ in the germline V gene. Trimming cost V 0 bases and J 0 bases; bases outside gene matches: 1. The chain's CDR3 is CASSLDRGSNTGELFF. CDR3 nucleotides: TGCGCCAGCAGCTTGGACAGGGGGTCGAACACCGGGGAGCTGTTTTTT.

This clone showed up just a few times. The DNA of the CDR3 is TGTGCCATCCACCTCCGCAGGAACAATGAGCAGTTCTTC. Protein product: CAIHLRRNNEQFF. The V gene is TRBV6-5, the J gene TRBJ2-1; no definite D call. The CDR3 totals 13 residues. Germline V gene lookup returns CDR1 MNHEY and CDR2 SVGAGI. V lost 10 bases and J lost 5, with 15 bases in between.

The chain has TRBV7-9 and TRBJ2-1; 8 bases match TRBD2. Per germline, CDR1 SEHNR and CDR2 FQNEAQ (reference sequence). Trimming removed 6 bases from V and 4 bases from J; junction bases left unmatched: 5. The CDR3 spans 14 residues. This CDR3 is CASSSGRGYNEQFF. The CDR3 coding sequence is TGTGCCAGCAGTTCCGGGAGGGGGTACAATGAGCAGTTCTTC.

The chain uses TRBV7-9 and TRBJ1-2; 7 nucleotides align to TRBD1. Germline trimming cut 8 bases from V and 2 bases from J; bases unmatched to any gene: 8. The CDR3 has 14 amino acids. Germline V CDR1 and CDR2: SEHNR, FQNEAQ (reference sequence). CDR3 sequence: CASVRQGGNYGYTF. CDR3 sequence (DNA): TGTGCCAGCGTCCGACAGGGAGGAAACTATGGCTACACCTTC. Full variable domain (rest looked up from reference TRBV7-9 and TRBJ1-2): DTGVSQNPRHKITKRGQNVTFRCDPISEHNRLYWYRQTLGQGPEFLTYFQNEAQLEKSRLLSDRFSAERPKGSFSTLEIQRTEQGDSAMYLCASVRQGGNYGYTFGSGTRLTVV.

The J gene is TRBJ1-1, the V gene TRBV7-2; D not certain. CDR3 length equals 13 residues. Trimming pared 3 bases from V and 6 bases from J, leaving 11 bases between. Germline CDR1 is SGHTA and CDR2 is FQGNSA. The CDR3, as DNA: TGTGCCAGCAGCTTGTATAGTCAGGCTGAAGCTTTCTTT. Residues: CASSLYSQAEAFF.

The chain employs TRBV6-1 and TRBJ2-7, with D possibly being TRBD1 (6 bases). V was trimmed by 2 bases and J by 5 bases, leaving 13 bases between them. The germline V gene encodes CDR1 MNHNS and CDR2 SASEGT. The CDR3 has 14 residues. The CDR3 nucleotides read TGTGCCAGCAGTGAAAGGCCAGGGGTGGACGAGCAGTACTTC. Translated: CASSERPGVDEQYF.

The J gene is TRBJ1-5, the V gene TRBV6-6; D is perhaps TRBD1 (5 bases). The V gene's germline CDR1 is MNHNY and CDR2 SVGAGI (reference sequence). V was shortened by 2 bases and J by 3 bases, with 14 bases between the two germline ends. This CDR3 contains 16 residues. The CDR3 spells CASSYPPGTANQPQHF. The CDR3 DNA sequence: TGTGCCAGCAGTTACCCCCCCGGGACTGCCAATCAGCCCCAGCATTTT.

The chain links TRBV6-1 to TRBJ2-5, with 7 positions matching TRBD2. Germline CDR1 MNHNS, CDR2 SASEGT. The length of the CDR3 is 11 residues. The J segment lost 12 bases and the V segment lost 3 bases, leaving 4 bases of the junction unmatched. Here the CDR3 DNA reads TGTGCCAGCAGTGAGGGACTATCAGAGTACTTC. Translation gives CASSEGLSEYF.

The J gene is TRBJ2-5, the V gene TRBV3-1 (or the pseudogene TRBV3-2); 8 bases fit TRBD1. The length of the CDR3 is 15 residues. Germline loops: CDR1 LGHDT, CDR2 YNNKEL (reference sequence). Germline trimming cut 5 bases from V and 5 bases from J; bases unmatched to any gene: 10. CDR3 DNA: TGTGCCAGCAGCTCCCGGACAGGGACGAGCGAGACCCAGTACTTC. Translation gives CASSSRTGTSETQYF.